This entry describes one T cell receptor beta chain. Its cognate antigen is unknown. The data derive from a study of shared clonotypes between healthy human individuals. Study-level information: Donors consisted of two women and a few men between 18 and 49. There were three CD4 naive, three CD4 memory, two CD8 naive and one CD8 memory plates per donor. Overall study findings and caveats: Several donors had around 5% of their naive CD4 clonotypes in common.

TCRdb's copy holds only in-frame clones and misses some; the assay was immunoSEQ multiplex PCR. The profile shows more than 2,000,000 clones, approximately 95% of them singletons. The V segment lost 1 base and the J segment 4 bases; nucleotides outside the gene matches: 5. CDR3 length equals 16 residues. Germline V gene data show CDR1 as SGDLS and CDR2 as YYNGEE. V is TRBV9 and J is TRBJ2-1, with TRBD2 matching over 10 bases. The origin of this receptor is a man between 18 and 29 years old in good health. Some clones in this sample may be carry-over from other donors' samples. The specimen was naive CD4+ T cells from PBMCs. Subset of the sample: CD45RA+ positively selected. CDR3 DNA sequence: TGTGCCAGCAGCGTACTCAGCGGGAGGGATTACAATGAGCAGTTCTTC. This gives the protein CASSVLSGRDYNEQFF.